These 10 T cell receptor beta chains were sequenced from one sample in a study of T cells after yellow fever vaccination. Each CDR3 protein is one row after TCRdb ran MiXCR on the 5' RACE reads. The sample contains about 320,000 distinct CDR3 sequences, approximately 4.5% of which appear only once. Sequencing was performed on PBMCs, taken 15 days after the yellow fever booster vaccination. These TCRs come from a man younger than 30 who received the YFV17D yellow fever vaccine.

V usage is TRBV2 and J usage is TRBJ2-2; D is undetermined. The CDR3 totals 13 residues. CDR1 SNHLY and CDR2 FYNNEI come from the germline V gene. V lost 6 bases, J lost 2 bases, and 7 bases lay in between. Here the CDR3 DNA reads TGTGCCAGCAGGGGTGTAAACACCGGGGAGCTGTTTTTT. It codes for CASRGVNTGELFF.

This clonotype was detected a few times. The chain couples TRBV7-9 to TRBJ1-1; D unresolved. The length of the CDR3 is 11 residues. Trimming left V 5 bases short and J 5 bases short, with 6 bases between. Germline V gene data show CDR1 as SEHNR and CDR2 as FQNEAQ (reference sequence). CDR3 nucleotide sequence: TGTGCCAGCAGCCCCACAACTGAAGCTTTCTTT. This sequence encodes CASSPTTEAFF. Supplemented by reference TRBV7-9 and TRBJ1-1, the full variable domain reads DTGVSQNPRHKITKRGQNVTFRCDPISEHNRLYWYRQTLGQGPEFLTYFQNEAQLEKSRLLSDRFSAERPKGSFSTLEIQRTEQGDSAMYLCASSPTTEAFFGQGTRLTVV.

This clonotype was counted a few times. The CDR3 loop is CASSQAPGGYEQYV. The DNA of the CDR3 is TGTGCCAGCAGCCAGGCCCCAGGGGGATACGAGCAGTACGTC. The V call is TRBV3-1, the J call TRBJ2-7; 7 positions agree with TRBD1. In germline, CDR1 is LGHDT, CDR2 YNNKEL (reference sequence). V trimming: 3 bases; J trimming: 4 bases; junction bases outside the gene matches: 6. The CDR3 runs to 14 residues.

This clonotype was recorded at least ten times. This chain joins TRBV2 and TRBJ2-5; a weak D match, TRBD2 (5 bases). V lost 11 bases, J lost 5 bases, and 15 bases lay in between. Germline V gene data show CDR1 as SNHLY and CDR2 as FYNNEI. The CDR3 totals 12 residues. As DNA, the CDR3 is TGTGCCTGCGTTGAGGGTTGGGAGACCCAGTACTTC. This encodes CACVEGWETQYF.

This clonotype was recorded many times. The V and J genes are TRBV5-5 and TRBJ1-5; no firm D call. The V gene lost 4 bases and the J gene lost 6 bases, with 11 bases spanning the gap. This CDR3 contains 13 residues. Germline V gene lookup returns CDR1 SGHKS and CDR2 YYEKEE (reference sequence). The DNA for the CDR3 is TGTGCCAGCAGCGTAAGGGATTCTCAGCCCCAGCATTTT. It translates to CASSVRDSQPQHF. The full variable domain, rest sourced from reference TRBV5-5 and TRBJ1-5, is DAGVTQSPTHLIKTRGQQVTLRCSPISGHKSVSWYQQVLGQGPQFIFQYYEKEERGRGNFPDRFSARQFPNYSSELNVNALLLGDSALYLCASSVRDSQPQHFGDGTRLSIL.

In its sample, this clonotype was seen a few times. The V gene is TRBV7-2, the J gene TRBJ2-3; no reliable D call. Looked up from germline, CDR1 is SGHTA and CDR2 is FQGNSA. Trimming cost V 3 bases and J 3 bases, with 7 bases left between them. The CDR3 has 13 amino acids. The CDR3 bases are TGTGCCAGCAGCTTGGCAGTAACAGATACGCAGTATTTT. Protein sequence: CASSLAVTDTQYF.

The chain couples TRBV6-2 or TRBV6-3 to TRBJ2-2, with D maybe TRBD2 (6 bases). CDR1 and CDR2 (germline): MNHEY, SVGEGT. This CDR3 is built from 14 residues. The V end lost 2 bases, the J end lost 10 bases, and 14 bases lay between the germline ends. This CDR3 reads CASSYRLEGTELFF. CDR3 nucleotide sequence: TGTGCCAGCAGTTACCGACTGGAGGGTACGGAGCTGTTTTTT.

This clonotype has at least ten counts. The chain links TRBV3-1 to TRBJ2-7, with D perhaps TRBD1 or TRBD2 (5 bases each). CDR1 is LGHDT and CDR2 is YNNKEL in the germline V gene (reference sequence). V was clipped by 2 bases and J by 6 bases, with 23 bases between them. This CDR3 is built from 17 residues. This CDR3 reads CASSQQSNSFGGGEQYF. The DNA of the CDR3 is TGTGCCAGCAGCCAACAATCGAATAGTTTTGGTGGGGGCGAGCAGTACTTC.

This clonotype has a count of ten or more. This chain joins TRBV7-8 and TRBJ1-2; no clear D gene. V was clipped by 5 bases and J by 1 base, with 17 bases between them. The CDR3 consists of 16 residues. Germline assignment: CDR1 SGHVS and CDR2 FQNEAQ. The CDR3 bases are TGTGCCAGCAGCCTCCATGGCAGAAACCTTAACTATGGCTACACCTTC. This translates into CASSLHGRNLNYGYTF.

The rearrangement links TRBV10-3 to TRBJ2-2; D call uncertain. CDR3 length equals 13 residues. CDR1 is ENHRY, CDR2 SYGVKD, per germline. Trimming stripped 5 bases from V and 4 bases from J, with 8 bases between. CDR3 nucleotide sequence: TGTGCCATCAGTCCCGTCGGCACCGGGGAGCTGTTTTTT. It specifies CAISPVGTGELFF.